The T cell receptor beta chain under discussion was sequenced for a study of blood T cell repertoires in COVID-19. Profiled with immunoSEQ multiplex PCR; TCRdb holds only in-frame clones, not every one. Among roughly 450,000 clones listed, about 92% were seen once. Sequences were obtained from PBMCs or T cells enriched from blood (not recorded which). The source of this sequence is a man aged 18 to 35 who had recovered from COVID-19.

The CDR3 DNA sequence: TGTGCCAGCTCAGACGGACCGGGGGTTGGCTATGGCTACACCTTC. Translated, it gives CASSDGPGVGYGYTF. V usage is TRBV18 and J usage is TRBJ1-2; weak D call: TRBD1 (5 bases). V gave up 5 bases and J gave up 4 bases, with 17 bases separating them. Germline CDR1 and CDR2: KGHSH and LQKENI. The CDR3 sequence is 15 residues long. Based on the CDR3 plus reference TRBV18 and TRBJ1-2, the full variable domain is NAGVMQNPRHLVRRRGQEARLRCSPMKGHSHVYWYRQLPEEGLKFMVYLQKENIIDESGMPKERFSAEFPKEGPSILRIQQVVRGDSAAYFCASSDGPGVGYGYTFGSGTRLTVV.